This T cell receptor beta chain was identified in a study of cytomegalovirus exposure and HLA in healthy donors. Overall study context: Out of approximately 170 million T cells, an earlier analysis found some 110 million unique TCR beta sequences in total. From donors who were HLA-typed, an early data release held approximately 91 million unique TCRs. Findings and limits, study-wide: Within an earlier analysis, most TCR beta V segments proved productive either about 87% or about 30% of the time.

Use of 60 Vbeta and 13 Jbeta primers characterized the PCR. TCRdb's copy holds only in-frame clones and misses some; the assay was immunoSEQ multiplex PCR. The sample records more than 100,000 clones, approximately 80% being singletons. To note about this clone: Its antigen remains unknown.

This clonotype originated in a man in his fifties in good health and CMV-seronegative. The sequenced sample consisted of PBMCs.

CDR3 region: CASSQSGSGDYGYTF. CDR3 DNA: TGTGCCAGCAGCCAATCGGGGAGCGGCGACTATGGCTACACCTTC. The rearrangement links TRBV4-2 to TRBJ1-2; D not resolved. Per the germline V gene, CDR1 is LGHNA and CDR2 is YNFKEQ. The CDR3 spans 15 residues. V lost 2 bases and J 3 bases, leaving 13 bases between the germline ends.